This passage covers 30 T cell receptor beta chains from one sample sequenced in a study of blood T cell repertoires in COVID-19. Using immunoSEQ multiplex PCR, the repertoire was profiled, and TCRdb retains in-frame clones only, with some absent. The table shows 150,000 to 200,000 clones, with approximately 86% occurring only once. Material for sequencing was peripheral blood. The receptors shown here come from a man between 70 and 80 years old with active or convalescent COVID-19.

With regard to this clone: The sample carries other DNA sequences with the same CDR3. V and J are TRBV19 and TRBJ2-7; no clear D gene. This CDR3 has 13 amino acids. Trimming removed 3 bases at V and 0 bases at J, with 6 bases between. From germline, CDR1 is LNHDA and CDR2 SQIVND (reference sequence). The CDR3 DNA sequence: TGTGCCAGTAGTATTTCCCGCTCCTACGAGCAGTACTTC. It translates to CASSISRSYEQYF.

This clone has a handful of counts. The J gene is TRBJ1-2, the V gene TRBV7-9; TRBD1 matches at 8 bases. The V segment lost 2 bases and the J segment 1 base; nucleotides outside the gene matches: 6. Germline V gene data show CDR1 as SEHNR and CDR2 as FQNEAQ (reference sequence). The CDR3 covers 16 residues. This chain's CDR3 is CASSLTTGAINYGYTF. CDR3 nucleotides: TGTGCCAGCAGCTTAACGACAGGGGCGATTAACTATGGCTACACCTTC.

The rearrangement joins TRBV28 to TRBJ1-6; D not certain. V was pared by 6 bases and J by 6 bases, with 6 bases between. Germline V gene sequence: CDR1 MDHEN, CDR2 SYDVKM. This CDR3 has 12 residues. CDR3 coding DNA: TGTGCCAGCAGCAGACTTAATTCACCCCTCCACTTT. It codes for CASSRLNSPLHF.

This chain uses TRBV11-2 with TRBJ2-7, with TRBD2 matching over 9 bases. J lost 2 bases, V lost 8 bases, and 1 base had no gene match. The germline V gene has CDR1 SGHAT and CDR2 FQNNGV. The CDR3 length is 12 residues. The CDR3 loop reads CASRGGAYEQYF. CDR3 nucleotide sequence: TGTGCCAGCCGCGGGGGGGCCTACGAGCAGTACTTC.

The rearrangement joins TRBV19 to TRBJ1-5; weak D call: TRBD1 (5 bases). The CDR3 contains 17 residues. Trimming took off 6 bases at V and 2 bases at J, with 20 bases between the two ends. Germline V gene data show CDR1 as LNHDA and CDR2 as SQIVND (reference sequence). CDR3 coding DNA: TGTGCCAGTAGGTCTCACTCGGGACTCCCTGGCAATCAGCCCCAGCATTTT. Protein sequence: CASRSHSGLPGNQPQHF.

This clone appeared a single time. The CDR3 DNA reads as TGTGCCAGTAGTCCCCTCGGACTAGCGGGAAAAGAGACCCAGTACTTC. It codes for CASSPLGLAGKETQYF. V is TRBV19 and J is TRBJ2-5; 12 bases match TRBD2. The trim removed 5 bases at V and 3 bases at J, leaving 7 bases unmatched. CDR3 length: 16 amino acids. Per germline, CDR1 LNHDA and CDR2 SQIVND (reference sequence).

The chain recombines TRBV6-1 with TRBJ1-6; D not resolved. Per germline, CDR1 MNHNS and CDR2 SASEGT. This CDR3 region has 13 residues. The germline V and J ends were trimmed by 3 bases and 7 bases, with 7 bases remaining between them. The CDR3 DNA follows: TGTGCCAGCAGTGATTCCCTGAATTCACCCCTCCACTTT. It specifies CASSDSLNSPLHF.

This clone has a handful of counts. The chain has TRBV7-9 and TRBJ2-7; weak D call: TRBD2 (7 bases). Germline CDR1 SEHNR, CDR2 FQNEAQ (reference sequence). The CDR3 consists of 14 residues. Trimming shortened V by 8 bases and J by 0 bases, and 14 bases separated the two germline ends. The CDR3 sequence: CASSGGGGSYEQYF. CDR3 DNA: TGTGCCAGCTCCGGAGGGGGGGGCTCCTACGAGCAGTACTTC. The whole variable domain, filled in from reference TRBV7-9 and TRBJ2-7, reads DTGVSQNPRHKITKRGQNVTFRCDPISEHNRLYWYRQTLGQGPEFLTYFQNEAQLEKSRLLSDRFSAERPKGSFSTLEIQRTEQGDSAMYLCASSGGGGSYEQYFGPGTRLTVT.

The CDR3 region has the DNA TGCAGTGCTTGGGACTACTACGAGCAGTACTTC. It translates to CSAWDYYEQYF. The chain couples TRBV20-1 to TRBJ2-7, with 7 bases that match TRBD2. J was trimmed by 3 bases and V by 5 bases; bases with no gene match: 1. CDR3 length: 11 residues. Germline assignment: CDR1 DFQATT and CDR2 SNEGSKA (reference sequence).

This clone has only a few counts. This chain uses TRBV27 with TRBJ2-1, with 10 bases fitting TRBD2. Germline CDR1 MNHEY, CDR2 SMNVEV (reference sequence). With 5 bases clipped from V and 11 bases from J, the junction kept 24 bases outside the gene matches. The CDR3 runs 19 residues. This CDR3 reads CASSPGGRGTSGIPQKQFF. The CDR3 nucleotides read TGTGCCAGCAGTCCTGGGGGCAGGGGTACTAGCGGGATCCCCCAGAAGCAGTTCTTC.

The chain is built from TRBV28 and TRBJ1-2, with D maybe TRBD1 (6 bases). The CDR3 sequence is 14 residues long. Deletions cut 6 bases from V and 0 bases from J, with 11 bases between. CDR1 MDHEN and CDR2 SYDVKM come from the germline V gene. The CDR3 sequence is CASSQDRTNYGYTF. CDR3 bases: TGTGCCAGCAGCCAAGACAGGACTAACTATGGCTACACCTTC.

The chain uses TRBV3-1 (or the pseudogene TRBV3-2) and TRBJ2-3; the match to TRBD2 covers 9 bases. CDR1 and CDR2 (germline): LGHDT, YNNKEL (reference sequence). The CDR3 contains 17 residues. Trimming took 3 bases from V and 4 from J; bases not matched to a gene: 11. The CDR3, as DNA: TGTGCCAGCAGCCATCGAGCGGGGGGACTAACACCAGATACGCAGTATTTT. Protein: CASSHRAGGLTPDTQYF.

This chain uses TRBV6-6 with TRBJ1-2, with TRBD1 matching over 9 bases. The CDR3 contains 14 residues. Per germline, CDR1 MNHNY and CDR2 SVGAGI (reference sequence). Trimming cost V 6 bases and J 6 bases; bases outside gene matches: 8. As DNA, the CDR3 is TGTGCCAGCAGGAGGGACAGGGCAGGGGATGGCTACACCTTC. Translated, it gives CASRRDRAGDGYTF.

The chain links TRBV6-2 or TRBV6-3 to TRBJ2-1, with 7 nucleotides matching TRBD2. The ends lost 4 bases at V and 6 bases at J; junction bases unmatched: 6. CDR3 length equals 14 residues. CDR1 and CDR2 from the germline V gene are MNHEY and SVGEGT. The CDR3 sequence: CASSLGGSTNEQFF. The CDR3 DNA reads as TGTGCCAGCAGTTTGGGCGGGAGTACCAATGAGCAGTTCTTC.

This clone has more than one count but fewer than ten. The chain links TRBV5-1 to TRBJ2-7; the D gene is possibly TRBD2 (5 bases). Germline assignment: CDR1 SGHRS and CDR2 YFSETQ. This CDR3 has 14 amino acids. V was shortened by 1 base and J by 2 bases, with 10 bases between the two germline ends. The CDR3 loop reads CASSLNSGTYEQYF. The CDR3 coding sequence is TGCGCCAGCAGCTTGAACAGCGGAACCTACGAGCAGTACTTC.

The chain joins TRBV7-9 to TRBJ1-4; D gene ambiguous. The V and J ends lost 1 base and 5 bases respectively, with 11 bases between them. Germline assignment: CDR1 SEHNR and CDR2 FQNEAQ (reference sequence). CDR3 length: 15 amino acids. CDR3 coding DNA: TGTGCCAGCAGCTTAGGGGTGGCAGCGAATGAAAAACTGTTTTTT. Translating it yields CASSLGVAANEKLFF.

This clone was detected only once. V and J are TRBV3-1 (or the pseudogene TRBV3-2) and TRBJ2-1; the match to TRBD2 covers 9 bases. CDR1 LGHDT and CDR2 YNNKEL come from the germline V gene (reference sequence). J gave up 4 bases and V 2 bases, and 18 bases lay outside the gene matches. The CDR3 has 20 residues. CDR3 bases: TGTGCCAGCAGCCAAACTAGCAGCGGGGGGCATCGTAAAATATACAATGAGCAGTTCTTC. Encoded protein: CASSQTSSGGHRKIYNEQFF.

The chain couples TRBV27 to TRBJ1-6; unclear D gene. The CDR3 length is 15 residues. In germline, CDR1 is MNHEY, CDR2 SMNVEV (reference sequence). Trimming pared 6 bases from V and 1 base from J, leaving 10 bases between. The CDR3 region is CASRVEKSYNSPLHF. The CDR3 nucleotides read TGTGCCAGCAGGGTGGAGAAGTCCTATAATTCACCCCTCCACTTT.

The rearrangement uses TRBV6-2 or TRBV6-3 and TRBJ2-5; 8 nucleotides line up with TRBD2. V lost 0 bases, J lost 5 bases, and 14 bases stayed unmatched. Germline values: CDR1 MNHEY, CDR2 SVGEGT. This CDR3 has 18 residues. The CDR3 DNA reads as TGTGCCAGCAGTTACTCGGAACTAGCGGTCGAATGGGGGGAGACCCAGTACTTC. Its protein is CASSYSELAVEWGETQYF.

The chain carries TRBV28 and TRBJ2-3, with 12 bases lining up with TRBD2. Germline lookup yields CDR1 MDHEN and CDR2 SYDVKM. Trimming cost V 2 bases and J 4 bases; bases outside gene matches: 10. There are 18 residues in the CDR3. The CDR3 loop reads CASSLLAGGPSSPDTQYF. CDR3 sequence (DNA): TGTGCCAGCAGTTTACTAGCGGGAGGGCCTTCGTCCCCAGATACGCAGTATTTT.

The count of this clone is one. The chain joins TRBV5-1 to TRBJ1-4, with D possibly matching TRBD1 (6 bases). Germline assignment: CDR1 SGHRS and CDR2 YFSETQ. The CDR3 sequence is 14 residues long. Trimming took off 0 bases at V and 7 bases at J, with 10 bases between the two ends. DNA of the CDR3: TGCGCCAGCAGCTTGGGAGGGGGTCGTGAAAAACTGTTTTTT. Translated: CASSLGGGREKLFF.

This clone was seen a single time. The rearrangement links TRBV5-1 to TRBJ1-2; D uncertain. This CDR3 spans 15 amino acids. V dropped 0 bases and J dropped 5 bases, with 14 bases sitting between them. Germline V lookup: CDR1 SGHRS, CDR2 YFSETQ. This CDR3 reads CASSLGEIPSYGYTF. The CDR3 nucleotides are TGCGCCAGCAGCTTGGGTGAGATCCCCTCATATGGCTACACCTTC.

The chain combines TRBV28 with TRBJ2-7, with TRBD2 matching over 8 bases. Trimming cost V 6 bases and J 1 base; bases outside gene matches: 5. Germline CDR1 is MDHEN and CDR2 is SYDVKM. The CDR3 has 14 amino acids. The CDR3 region has the DNA TGTGCCAGCAGGGATTCTAGCGGGTCCTACGAGCAGTACTTC. Translating it yields CASRDSSGSYEQYF.

The rearrangement links TRBV14 to TRBJ1-2; 9 bases are a match to TRBD1. V lost 5 bases to trimming and J lost 6 bases; unmatched junction nucleotides: 10. The CDR3 is made up of 15 amino acids. Germline V lookup: CDR1 SGHDN, CDR2 FVKESK. The CDR3 region is CASSEGTGYPHGYTF. CDR3 coding DNA: TGTGCCAGCAGCGAAGGGACAGGGTACCCTCATGGCTACACCTTC.

The chain carries TRBV6-2 or TRBV6-3 and TRBJ1-5, with 8 bases lining up with TRBD1. V lost 7 bases and J lost 2; bases outside the gene matches: 10. Germline CDR1 reads MNHEY; CDR2 reads SVGEGT. CDR3 size: 16 residues. The CDR3 protein is CASNPQGATRNQPQHF. In DNA, the CDR3 is TGTGCCAGCAACCCCCAGGGGGCGACCCGCAATCAGCCCCAGCATTTT.

This chain joins TRBV4-1 and TRBJ2-7, with 7 bases fitting TRBD1. V lost 0 bases and J lost 2; bases outside the gene matches: 7. Germline CDR1 MGHRA, CDR2 YSYEKL. The CDR3 is 16 residues long. The CDR3 sequence: CASSQDPGTDAYEQYF. The CDR3, as DNA: TGCGCCAGCAGCCAAGACCCCGGGACAGACGCCTACGAGCAGTACTTC.

V usage is TRBV5-4 and J usage is TRBJ2-5, with TRBD2 matching 10 bases. The CDR3 loop spans 18 amino acids. J was trimmed by 2 bases and V by 0 bases; bases with no gene match: 10. CDR1 is SGHNT and CDR2 is YYREEE in the germline V gene (reference sequence). CDR3 region: CASSLVGRLAGDQETQYF. CDR3 DNA: TGTGCCAGCAGCTTGGTGGGTCGACTAGCGGGTGATCAAGAGACCCAGTACTTC.

This clone occurred once. The V gene is TRBV5-1, the J gene TRBJ2-5, with 9 positions matching TRBD1. The ends lost 0 bases at V and 4 bases at J; junction bases unmatched: 7. This CDR3 has 16 residues. Germline V gives CDR1 SGHRS, CDR2 YFSETQ. The CDR3 loop reads CASSLEVTGGAETQYF. The CDR3 DNA reads as TGCGCCAGCAGCTTGGAGGTCACAGGGGGCGCAGAGACCCAGTACTTC.

V and J are TRBV2 and TRBJ1-5, with TRBD1 matching over 8 bases. Germline CDR1 is SNHLY and CDR2 is FYNNEI. The CDR3 covers 14 residues. The V gene end was trimmed by 6 bases and the J gene end by 7 bases; junction bases not matched to a gene: 8. The CDR3 DNA reads as TGTGCCAGCAGCCAGACAGGGGTAGGACAGCCCCAGCATTTT. It codes for CASSQTGVGQPQHF.

The chain joins TRBV19 to TRBJ2-5; TRBD1 aligns across 7 bases. After removal of 1 base from V and 5 bases from J, the junction contained 7 bases not matched to a gene. The CDR3 spans 15 residues. Per the germline V gene, CDR1 is LNHDA and CDR2 is SQIVND (reference sequence). The chain's CDR3 is CASSIVQGVEETQYF. The CDR3, as DNA: TGTGCCAGTAGTATAGTTCAGGGGGTGGAGGAGACCCAGTACTTC.